What follows is one T cell receptor beta chain and its context. The antigen is unknown. The CDR3 is made up of 15 amino acids. The V and J ends lost 2 bases and 5 bases respectively, with 16 bases between them. Germline CDR1 is MGHRA and CDR2 is YSYEKL. The sample comes from a study of T cell repertoires in cytomegalovirus infection. Study overall: An indication of both CMV infection and matching HLA type came from public TCR beta signatures. Findings and caveats of the study: The cumulative frequency of public TCR beta families identified carriers of CMV plus the relevant HLA.

TCRdb analysed the reads with MiXCR anew, one entry per CDR3 protein. The sample has approximately 600,000 distinct CDR3 sequences; almost 40% are singletons. The source material was cultured PBMCs, sampled from culture after CMV antigen stimulation. J is TRBJ2-7 and V is TRBV4-1, with a tentative D call TRBD1 (6 bases). The sequence derives from a human donor in good health (CMV status not recorded). Some clones in this sample may be carry-over from other donors' samples. The CDR3: CASSQSRDTGHEQYF. The CDR3 DNA sequence: TGCGCCAGCAGCCAATCCCGGGACACGGGACACGAGCAGTACTTC.